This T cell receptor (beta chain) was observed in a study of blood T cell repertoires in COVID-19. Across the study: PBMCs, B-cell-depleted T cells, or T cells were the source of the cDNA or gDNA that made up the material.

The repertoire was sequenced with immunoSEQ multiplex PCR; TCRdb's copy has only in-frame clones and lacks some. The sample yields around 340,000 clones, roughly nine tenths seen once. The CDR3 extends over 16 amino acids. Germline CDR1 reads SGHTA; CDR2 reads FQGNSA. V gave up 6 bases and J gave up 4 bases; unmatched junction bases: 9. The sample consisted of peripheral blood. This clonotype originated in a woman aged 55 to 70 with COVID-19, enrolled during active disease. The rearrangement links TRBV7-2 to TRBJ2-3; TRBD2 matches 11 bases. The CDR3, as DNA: TGTGCCAGCAGTTTCACGTTTAGCGGGGGGGCAGATACGCAGTATTTT. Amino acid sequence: CASSFTFSGGADTQYF. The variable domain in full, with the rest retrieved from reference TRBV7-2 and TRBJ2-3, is GAGVSQSPSNKVTEKGKDVELRCDPISGHTALYWYRQSLGQGLEFLIYFQGNSAPDKSGLPSDRFSAERTGGSVSTLTIQRTQQEDSAVYLCASSFTFSGGADTQYFGPGTRLTVL.